This T cell receptor (beta chain) originates from a study of human T cells and chemical hapten exposure. In the study overall: Throughout a study of 20 to 30 weeks, patients underwent weekly scalp administration of diphenylcyclopropenone doses. General study results and limits: A positive correlation with patch test score was found for PT1 expanded TCR counts. Versus controls, expanded TCRs had significantly more large CDR3 similarity clusters. TCRs exceeding a frequency of 1 in 1000 stayed unchanged under DPC sensitization.

Time point given: pre-sensitization, week 0. Treatment: therapeutic diphenylcyclopropenone sensitization with weekly scalp DPC. Many counts were recorded for this clonotype. Its antigen is unidentified. In TCRdb, the RACE reads were re-called with MiXCR into one record per CDR3 protein. The sample lists tens of thousands of distinct CDR3 sequences, about 7% occurring once. The sequence derives from a woman aged 30 to 39 with alopecia areata. Some clones in this sample may be carry-over from other donors' samples. The source material was whole blood, sampled in connection with sensitization to the hapten diphenylcyclopropenone (DPC).

The chain's CDR3 is CSVEGQRYGYTF. The CDR3 DNA reads as TGCAGCGTTGAGGGGCAGCGCTATGGCTACACCTTC. The chain combines TRBV29-1 with TRBJ1-2; perhaps TRBD1 as D (5 bases). Per germline, CDR1 SQVTM and CDR2 ANQGSEA. V gave up 3 bases and J gave up 4 bases, with 9 bases separating them. This CDR3 has 12 residues.